This TCR beta chain comes out of a study of tumor and adjacent non-tumor tissue in lung cancer. A modified ARM-PCR protocol with three rounds of nested PCR amplified TCRbeta. TCRdb independently ran MiXCR on the multiplex PCR reads; one entry per CDR3 protein. The top ten hold 40% to 65% of the sample, which has about 76,000 distinct CDR3 sequences, 80% to 90% seen once. RNA was extracted from bulk tissue without any cell sorting. Distant lung tissue was collected more than 3 cm away from the tumor edge. This clonotype was seen more than once but under ten times. Trimming took 5 bases from V and 0 from J; bases not matched to a gene: 4. This CDR3 spans 15 amino acids. CDR1 and CDR2 from the germline V gene are PRHDT and FYEKMQ (reference sequence).

The chain recombines TRBV13 with TRBJ2-3; 8 nucleotides line up with TRBD2. Sequencing was performed on distant non-tumor lung tissue. The sequence came from a man between 60 and 75 years old with non-small cell lung cancer. This chain's CDR3 is CASSPSGLSTDTQYF. CDR3 sequence (DNA): TGTGCCAGCAGCCCTAGCGGGCTGAGCACAGATACGCAGTATTTT.